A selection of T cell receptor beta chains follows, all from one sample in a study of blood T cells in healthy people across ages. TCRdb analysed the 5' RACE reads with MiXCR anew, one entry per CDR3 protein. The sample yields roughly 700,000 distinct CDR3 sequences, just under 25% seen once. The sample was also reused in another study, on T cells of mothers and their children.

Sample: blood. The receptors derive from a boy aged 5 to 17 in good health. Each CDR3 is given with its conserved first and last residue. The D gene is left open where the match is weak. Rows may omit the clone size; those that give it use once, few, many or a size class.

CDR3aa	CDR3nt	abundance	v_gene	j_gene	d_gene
CASSARLAGGGWETQYF	TGTGCCAGCAGCGCCCGACTAGCGGGAGGAGGATGGGAGACCCAGTACTTC	NA	TRBV7-2	TRBJ2-5	TRBD2
CASSLVQAGGPNEQFF	TGTGCCAGCAGCTTAGTGCAAGCGGGGGGGCCCAATGAGCAGTTCTTC	few	TRBV11-3	TRBJ2-1	TRBD2
CASSLWASGRFDEQYF	TGTGCCAGCAGCTTATGGGCTAGCGGGAGGTTCGACGAGCAGTACTTC	once	TRBV7-2	TRBJ2-7	TRBD2
CASSPFLSGAVRSTDTQYF	TGCGCCAGCAGCCCCTTCCTCTCTGGGGCCGTCCGAAGCACAGATACGCAGTATTTT	NA	TRBV5-1	TRBJ2-3	NA
CASRGVTLYNEQFF	TGTGCCAGCAGGGGGGTGACCCTCTACAATGAGCAGTTCTTC	NA	TRBV12-3/TRBV12-4	TRBJ2-1	NA
CSGGDKYEQYF	TGCAGTGGGGGGGATAAATACGAGCAGTACTTC	few	TRBV20-1	TRBJ2-7	NA
CASSQDGIEQYF	TGTGCCAGCAGCCAGGACGGAATCGAGCAGTACTTC	once	TRBV7-3	TRBJ2-7	NA
CASSLAGTPYSTDTQYF	TGTGCCAGCAGCTTAGCCGGGACCCCTTATAGCACAGATACGCAGTATTTT	few	TRBV7-2	TRBJ2-3	NA
CASSPGGGPLQETQYF	TGTGCCAGCAGCCCCGGAGGGGGGCCGCTACAAGAGACCCAGTACTTC	NA	TRBV12-3/TRBV12-4	TRBJ2-5	NA
CASSLEPGSWYGYTF	TGTGCCAGCAGCTTAGAGCCAGGAAGTTGGTATGGCTACACCTTC	NA	TRBV7-2	TRBJ1-2	NA
CSARSPLAANTDTQYF	TGCAGTGCTAGGTCCCCTCTAGCGGCAAACACAGATACGCAGTATTTT	few	TRBV20-1	TRBJ2-3	TRBD2
CASSQVVPETTRFGTGELFF	TGTGCCAGCAGCCAAGTTGTGCCAGAGACTACCCGGTTCGGAACCGGGGAGCTGTTTTTT	NA	TRBV3-1	TRBJ2-2	NA
CASSSPGTNTEAFF	TGTGCCAGCAGTTCCCCGGGGACCAACACTGAAGCTTTCTTT	NA	TRBV6-5	TRBJ1-1	NA
CSTIGSGDYNEQFF	TGCAGCACCATTGGCAGCGGAGACTACAATGAGCAGTTCTTC	many	TRBV29-1	TRBJ2-1	NA
CSVERAGPTGAFF	TGCAGCGTTGAAAGGGCCGGTCCCACTGGAGCTTTCTTT	few	TRBV29-1	TRBJ1-1	NA
CASSLHDMGAPYEQYF	TGTGCCAGCAGCCTCCATGACATGGGGGCGCCCTACGAGCAGTACTTC	few	TRBV7-9	TRBJ2-7	NA
CASSHRTSLTDTQYF	TGTGCCAGCAGCCACCGGACTAGCCTTACAGATACGCAGTATTTT	NA	TRBV28	TRBJ2-3	TRBD2
CASSDSYQPQHF	TGTGCCAGCAGCGACAGCTATCAGCCCCAGCATTTT	NA	TRBV7-2	TRBJ1-5	NA
CASSYSEAREQFF	TGTGCCAGCAGTTACTCGGAGGCAAGAGAGCAGTTCTTC	few	TRBV6-6	TRBJ2-1	NA
CASSTHTLEDEKLFF	TGCGCCAGCAGCACCCACACGCTGGAGGACGAAAAACTGTTTTTT	NA	TRBV4-3	TRBJ1-4	NA
CSVEDGGRELFF	TGCAGCGTTGAAGATGGAGGAAGGGAACTGTTTTTT	NA	TRBV29-1	TRBJ1-4	NA
CASSSSLVAGYNEQFF	TGTGCCAGCAGCTCGAGTTTGGTAGCGGGGTACAATGAGCAGTTCTTC	NA	TRBV11-2	TRBJ2-1	TRBD2
CASSPGSNTEAFF	TGTGCCAGCAGTCCTGGTTCGAACACTGAAGCTTTCTTT	few	TRBV28	TRBJ1-1	NA
CASSGNGPLYF	TGTGCCAGCAGCGGGAACGGACCCCTGTACTTC	few	TRBV11-2	TRBJ2-7	NA
CASSYSGQGGQPQHF	TGTGCCAGCAGTTACTCTGGACAGGGGGGTCAGCCCCAGCATTTT	few	TRBV6-5	TRBJ1-5	TRBD1
CASSASLTQGVGGNTIYF	TGCGCCAGCAGCGCTTCCTTAACCCAGGGTGTGGGTGGAAACACCATATATTTT	few	TRBV5-1	TRBJ1-3	NA